These 16 T cell receptor beta chains share one sample of origin, sequenced in a study of beta chain features in type 1 diabetes. Of the isolated RNA, all was reverse transcribed, and so the sequenced material was expressed TCRB transcripts. TCRdb's table, derived via immunoSEQ multiplex PCR, lists solely in-frame clones and lacks some. The sample holds some 410,000 clones, roughly 13% seen once. Sequenced input: naive CD4+ T cells from blood. Receptors were obtained from a man younger than 45 in good health.

The genes are TRBV11-2 and TRBJ2-3, with D possibly TRBD2 on 5 matching bases. This CDR3 has 14 amino acids. Per germline, CDR1 SGHAT and CDR2 FQNNGV. Trimming shortened V by 5 bases and J by 2 bases, and 11 bases separated the two germline ends. The CDR3 region has the DNA TGTGCCAGCAGCCAAGGACTTATCACAGATACGCAGTATTTT. This gives the protein CASSQGLITDTQYF.

There are a few counts of this clone. V usage is TRBV29-1 and J usage is TRBJ1-4; 7 positions agree with TRBD1. V shed 6 bases and J 4 bases; nucleotides not matched to a gene: 8. This CDR3 has 14 residues. Germline V gene sequence: CDR1 SQVTM, CDR2 ANQGSEA. Written as DNA, the CDR3 is TGCAGCGTCCGTCGACAGGGCGGTAATGAAAAACTGTTTTTT. Translating it yields CSVRRQGGNEKLFF.

The rearrangement joins TRBV2 to TRBJ2-3, with D possibly TRBD1 on 6 matching bases. CDR3 length equals 16 residues. Between the trimmed V and J ends, which lost 6 bases and 2 bases, there was a span of 18 bases. Looked up from germline, CDR1 is SNHLY and CDR2 is FYNNEI. The CDR3 region is CASRYDRTEDTDTQYF. CDR3 sequence (DNA): TGTGCCAGCAGATACGACAGGACAGAGGACACAGATACGCAGTATTTT.

The chain has TRBV10-3 and TRBJ1-2; the D is unclear. The CDR3 runs to 15 residues. Germline CDR1 and CDR2: ENHRY and SYGVKD. With 3 bases removed from V and 7 bases from J, the gap between germline ends came to 18 bases. The CDR3 region has the DNA TGTGCCATCAGTGATTTCTCAGGACCAACGGGTGGCTACACCTTC. Its protein is CAISDFSGPTGGYTF.

This clone has a handful of counts. V gene TRBV9 combines with J gene TRBJ2-5, with no clear D. CDR1 and CDR2 (germline): SGDLS, YYNGEE. V lost 0 bases to trimming and J lost 1 base, with 7 bases between them. The length of the CDR3 is 14 residues. The CDR3 DNA is TGTGCCAGCAGCGTAGCTCCAACCCAAGAGACCCAGTACTTC. Its translation is CASSVAPTQETQYF.

This clone was detected only a few times. The chain is built from TRBV30 and TRBJ1-1; 12 bases fit TRBD1. The CDR3 is 13 amino acids. Looked up from germline, CDR1 is GTSNPN and CDR2 is SVGIG (reference sequence). Trimming took 1 base from V and 10 from J; bases not matched to a gene: 4. The DNA for the CDR3 is TGTGCCTGGAGTGGGGACAGGGGGCTAGGAGCTTTCTTT. This sequence encodes CAWSGDRGLGAFF.

The V call is TRBV15, the J call TRBJ2-6; D unresolved. Per the germline V gene, CDR1 is LNHNV and CDR2 is YYDKDF (reference sequence). This CDR3 has 17 amino acids. Trimming took 1 base from V and 0 from J, leaving 10 bases between them. The CDR3: CATSRGDLRSGANVLTF. CDR3 bases: TGTGCCACCAGCAGAGGGGATCTACGCTCTGGGGCCAACGTCCTGACTTTC.

This clone was found a few times. This rearrangement joins TRBV6-6 to TRBJ2-7, with D possibly TRBD1 on 6 matching bases. With 3 bases removed from V and 4 bases from J, the gap between germline ends came to 13 bases. CDR1 and CDR2 (germline): MNHNY, SVGAGI (reference sequence). CDR3 size: 14 residues. The CDR3 protein is CASSYGGLRYEQYF. The CDR3 bases are TGTGCCAGCAGTTATGGGGGCCTGCGTTACGAGCAGTACTTC.

The chain recombines TRBV29-1 with TRBJ2-6; tentatively, D is TRBD1 (6 bases). The V end lost 7 bases, the J end lost 0 bases, and 13 bases lay between the germline ends. Germline assignment: CDR1 SQVTM and CDR2 ANQGSEA. The CDR3 sequence is 15 residues long. DNA for the CDR3: TGCAGCGCCAGGGGACACCACTCTGGGGCCAACGTCCTGACTTTC. This encodes CSARGHHSGANVLTF.

This chain connects TRBV2 to TRBJ1-2, with no clear D. This CDR3 comprises 13 residues. V was clipped by 4 bases and J by 4 bases, with 10 bases between them. Germline CDR1 is SNHLY and CDR2 is FYNNEI. The CDR3 loop reads CASSVVPLYGYTF. CDR3 bases: TGTGCCAGCAGTGTTGTACCGCTCTATGGCTACACCTTC.

This chain connects TRBV30 to TRBJ1-1; D gene uncertain. Germline-derived CDR1 and CDR2 are GTSNPN and SVGIG (reference sequence). The CDR3 has 16 residues. The ends were cut back, 1 base at V and 0 bases at J, with 15 bases in the middle. For the CDR3, the DNA is TGTGCCTGGAGTGGACGCGGCAGAAGAATGAACACTGAAGCTTTCTTT. This translates into CAWSGRGRRMNTEAFF.

This clone was seen a few times. V gene TRBV4-3 combines with J gene TRBJ2-5; D perhaps matches TRBD2 (5 bases). The CDR3 has 15 residues. The germline CDR1 and CDR2 sequences are LGHNA and YSLEER. The germline V and J ends were trimmed by 1 base and 3 bases, with 12 bases remaining between them. CDR3 nucleotide sequence: TGCGCCAGCAGCCAAGGAGGGTCGGTGAAAGAGACCCAGTACTTC. This translates into CASSQGGSVKETQYF.

There are a few counts of this clone. The chain uses TRBV5-1 and TRBJ2-5; D is unresolved. This CDR3 contains 11 residues. Germline CDR1 is SGHRS and CDR2 is YFSETQ. Here the CDR3 DNA reads TGCGCGTCGCTGGACCAAGAGACCCAGTACTTC. Residues: CASLDQETQYF.

The sample holds a few counts of this clone. The chain couples TRBV7-9 to TRBJ2-3, with D perhaps TRBD2 (6 bases). Germline values: CDR1 SEHNR, CDR2 FQNEAQ (reference sequence). With 1 base removed from V and 1 base from J, the gap between germline ends came to 9 bases. There are 15 residues in the CDR3. The CDR3 is CASSLVSGRTDTQYF. As DNA, the CDR3 is TGTGCCAGCAGCTTAGTTAGCGGCCGCACAGATACGCAGTATTTT.

The chain joins TRBV5-1 to TRBJ2-1; TRBD1 might be the D (6 bases). Trimming pared 4 bases from V and 8 bases from J, leaving 13 bases between. Germline V CDR1 and CDR2: SGHRS, YFSETQ. This CDR3 is built from 13 residues. The CDR3 region is CASSRIQGDEQFF. The CDR3 nucleotides are TGCGCCAGCAGCCGTATACAGGGCGATGAGCAGTTCTTC.

This clone was detected only a few times. CDR3 nucleotide sequence: TGTGCCAGCAGTGCGGACAGGGGAGTATACTACGAGCAGTACTTC. Its translation: CASSADRGVYYEQYF. This chain joins TRBV25-1 and TRBJ2-7, with TRBD1 identical over 9 bases. CDR1 and CDR2 (germline): MGHDK, SYGVNS. With V trimmed by 4 bases and J by 3 bases, 7 bases remained unmatched. CDR3 length: 15 residues.